The 10 T cell receptor beta chains below come from one sample, sequenced in a study of T cells in Graves' hyperthyroidism and ophthalmopathy. Using RNA transcripts as the source, TCR beta CDR3 regions were amplified. TCR CDR3 underwent first-round RT-PCR with the HTBI primer set. MiXCR, run by TCRdb on the multiplex PCR reads, gives a single entry per CDR3 protein. The table records about 700,000 distinct CDR3 sequences, around 15% of them present only once. Sequences were obtained from blood. The receptors here all came from a woman younger than 35 with Graves' hyperthyroidism.

The chain uses TRBV4-1 and TRBJ2-1; 11 bases are a match to TRBD2. With V trimmed by 2 bases and J by 8 bases, 5 bases remained unmatched. The CDR3 covers 15 residues. Germline assignment: CDR1 MGHRA and CDR2 YSYEKL. This CDR3 reads CASSQPLAGGYEQFF. In DNA, the CDR3 is TGCGCCAGCAGCCAACCGCTAGCGGGAGGCTATGAGCAGTTCTTC.

This clonotype was seen ten or more times. This rearrangement joins TRBV29-1 to TRBJ2-1; the D is unclear. The germline CDR1 and CDR2 sequences are SQVTM and ANQGSEA. The CDR3 contains 14 residues. The V gene lost 2 bases and the J gene lost 0 bases, with 8 bases spanning the gap. CDR3 nucleotides: TGCAGCGTTGAAAGGCTACTCTCCTACAATGAGCAGTTCTTC. This encodes CSVERLLSYNEQFF.

V and J are TRBV10-3 and TRBJ1-1, with D unresolved. The V and J ends lost 5 bases and 2 bases respectively, with 12 bases between them. This CDR3 comprises 14 residues. Germline V gene data show CDR1 as ENHRY and CDR2 as SYGVKD. The DNA of the CDR3 is TGTGCCATCAGTCCTAGGGTCTTCAACACTGAAGCTTTCTTT. This gives the protein CAISPRVFNTEAFF.

The sample holds many counts of this clonotype. CDR3 protein: CASSTGTSRSYNEQFF. CDR3 in DNA: TGTGCCAGCAGCACCGGGACTTCCCGCTCCTACAATGAGCAGTTCTTC. This rearrangement joins TRBV11-3 to TRBJ2-1; D possibly corresponds to TRBD2 (6 bases). V was clipped by 5 bases and J by 0 bases, with 14 bases between them. Looked up from germline, CDR1 is SGHNT and CDR2 is YENEEA. The CDR3 runs 16 residues.

J is TRBJ2-1 and V is TRBV7-3; D is possibly TRBD2 (6 bases). V lost 5 bases to trimming and J lost 0 bases, with 14 bases between them. The CDR3 has 16 residues. CDR1 is SGHTA and CDR2 is FQGTGA in the germline V gene. The CDR3 DNA is TGTGCCAGCAGCGGTACTAGCACCCGCTCCTACAATGAGCAGTTCTTC. Translating gives CASSGTSTRSYNEQFF.

This clonotype has more than one count but fewer than ten. The rearrangement uses TRBV4-1 and TRBJ2-7; TRBD2 agrees at 11 bases. V gave up 3 bases and J gave up 2 bases; unmatched junction bases: 6. The V gene's germline CDR1 is MGHRA and CDR2 YSYEKL. This CDR3 is built from 16 residues. CDR3: CASSHQGLAVTYEQYF. Written as DNA, the CDR3 is TGCGCCAGCAGCCACCAGGGACTAGCGGTTACCTACGAGCAGTACTTC.

The V call is TRBV9, the J call TRBJ1-3; 9 bases map to TRBD1. V was pared by 0 bases and J by 1 base, with 2 bases of the junction left unmatched. Germline V gene lookup returns CDR1 SGDLS and CDR2 YYNGEE. The CDR3 covers 16 residues. The CDR3 nucleotides are TGTGCCAGCAGCGTAGTGGGACAGGGATCTGGAAACACCATATATTTT. The encoded protein is CASSVVGQGSGNTIYF.

This clonotype showed up just a few times. This rearrangement joins TRBV27 to TRBJ1-6; D may be TRBD1 (6 bases). This CDR3 is 16 amino acids long. Trimming took off 5 bases at V and 9 bases at J, with 20 bases between the two ends. Germline V lookup: CDR1 MNHEY, CDR2 SMNVEV (reference sequence). The CDR3 spells CASSQTRTGLGSPLHF. DNA for the CDR3: TGTGCCAGCAGTCAAACCCGCACAGGGCTGGGTTCACCCCTCCACTTT.

This clonotype came up many times. This chain uses TRBV9 with TRBJ2-1; D call uncertain. The CDR3 extends over 14 amino acids. The germline CDR1 and CDR2 sequences are SGDLS and YYNGEE. V lost 0 bases, J lost 8 bases, and 12 bases lay in between. The CDR3 coding sequence is TGTGCCAGCAGCGTAGGTTCTCGGGCAGATGAGCAGTTCTTC. Its translation is CASSVGSRADEQFF.

This clonotype has more than one count but fewer than ten. The J gene is TRBJ2-7, the V gene TRBV4-3; TRBD2 is a possible D gene (5 bases). This CDR3 has 16 residues. The germline CDR1 and CDR2 sequences are LGHNA and YSLEER. V lost 2 bases and J 2 bases, leaving 16 bases between the germline ends. The CDR3 protein is CASSQSRSSAAYEQYF. The CDR3 DNA reads as TGCGCCAGCAGCCAAAGTCGGAGTAGCGCGGCCTACGAGCAGTACTTC.